What follows describes a single T cell receptor beta chain. Its antigen is unknown. Trimming took off 7 bases at V and 5 bases at J, with 12 bases between the two ends. The CDR3 loop spans 13 amino acids. Assay: immunoSEQ multiplex PCR; the TCRdb copy retains only in-frame clones and omits some. This table has 90,000 to 130,000 clones, roughly 93% appearing once. The data are from a study of T cell responses to AZD1222 COVID-19 vaccine. Study results and limitations: Repertoires were sampled only after the peak T cell response. Across spike, vaccine-associated CD4 TCRs were found, dominant at 160-218 and 743-854. Epitopes outside B.1.351 and B.1.1.7 mutated regions reportedly drew nearly half of spike TCRs.

The chain employs TRBV12-3 or TRBV12-4 and TRBJ2-1; D perhaps matches TRBD2 (6 bases). The clonotype comes from an adult who received the AZD1222 COVID-19 vaccine. The source was peripheral blood, collected 28 days after the second AZD1222 dose. CDR3 in DNA: TGTGCCAGCATGAGGGACTGGGACAATGAGCAGTTCTTC. This encodes CASMRDWDNEQFF.